The 20 T cell receptor beta chains listed next were all sequenced from one sample in a study of cytomegalovirus exposure and HLA in healthy donors. Data came from immunoSEQ multiplex PCR; TCRdb stores just in-frame clones and leaves some out. The profile shows some 90,000 clones, 95% to 97% of them singletons. The sequenced material came from PBMCs. Receptors originate from a man aged 18-30 years in good health and CMV-seronegative.

CDR3 DNA: TGTGCCAGCAGCGCCGGGACAGGGGAGGGAGATACGCAGTATTTT. This encodes CASSAGTGEGDTQYF. The chain employs TRBV9 and TRBJ2-3; 10 bases match TRBD1. V dropped 3 bases and J dropped 5; count of bases not matched to a gene: 6. CDR1 and CDR2 (germline): SGDLS, YYNGEE. CDR3 length: 15 residues.

J is TRBJ2-3 and V is TRBV7-6; 8 bases are shared with TRBD1. The CDR3 loop spans 15 amino acids. Germline V lookup: CDR1 SGHVS, CDR2 FNYEAQ. With 1 base clipped from V and 5 bases from J, the junction kept 5 bases outside the gene matches. CDR3 DNA sequence: TGTGCCAGCAGCTTAGAGACCGGGACAGGAGATACGCAGTATTTT. It specifies CASSLETGTGDTQYF.

This rearrangement joins TRBV7-2 to TRBJ2-5; 7 positions match TRBD2. The length of the CDR3 is 14 residues. The V gene's germline CDR1 is SGHTA and CDR2 FQGNSA. Germline trimming cut 7 bases from V and 3 bases from J; bases unmatched to any gene: 8. DNA for the CDR3: TGTGCCAGCACCCTCGGGCTAGCGGAAGAGACCCAGTACTTC. Amino acid sequence: CASTLGLAEETQYF. The complete variable domain, with remaining parts taken from reference TRBV7-2 and TRBJ2-5, reads GAGVSQSPSNKVTEKGKDVELRCDPISGHTALYWYRQSLGQGLEFLIYFQGNSAPDKSGLPSDRFSAERTGGSVSTLTIQRTQQEDSAVYLCASTLGLAEETQYFGPGTRLLVL.

V is TRBV4-2 and J is TRBJ1-5, with 10 bases aligning to TRBD1. V lost 11 bases and J lost 0; bases outside the gene matches: 16. The V gene's germline CDR1 is LGHNA and CDR2 YNFKEQ. The length of the CDR3 is 18 residues. CDR3 protein: CADRGGTGVFYSNQPQHF. DNA for the CDR3: TGTGCCGACCGAGGTGGGACAGGGGTTTTTTATAGCAATCAGCCCCAGCATTTT.

The V call is TRBV11-3, the J call TRBJ2-2; a possible D gene is TRBD1 (6 bases). This CDR3 spans 15 amino acids. The germline V and J ends were trimmed by 5 bases and 4 bases, with 14 bases remaining between them. CDR1 and CDR2 (germline): SGHNT, YENEEA. The CDR3 sequence: CASSIQGDVTGELFF. The CDR3, as DNA: TGTGCCAGCAGCATACAGGGCGACGTCACCGGGGAGCTGTTTTTT. Filled out from reference TRBV11-3 and TRBJ2-2, the complete variable domain reads EAGVVQSPRYKIIEKKQPVAFWCNPISGHNTLYWYLQNLGQGPELLIRYENEEAVDDSQLPKDRFSAERLKGVDSTLKIQPAELGDSAVYLCASSIQGDVTGELFFGEGSRLTVL.

This chain connects TRBV11-2 to TRBJ1-4; tentative D call: TRBD1 (6 bases). V lost 6 bases and J lost 0, with 11 bases in between. The germline CDR1 and CDR2 sequences are SGHAT and FQNNGV. This CDR3 has 15 amino acids. The CDR3 is CASSSGASTNEKLFF. The DNA of the CDR3 is TGTGCCAGCAGTTCAGGGGCCTCAACTAATGAAAAACTGTTTTTT.

CDR3 amino acids: CATRPGQGNYGYTF. The CDR3 DNA follows: TGCGCCACCCGTCCGGGACAGGGTAACTATGGCTACACCTTC. The chain uses TRBV5-1 and TRBJ1-2; 9 bases fit TRBD1. Losses at the gene ends were 9 bases for V and 1 base for J; bases not matched to a gene: 7. This CDR3 is 14 amino acids long. Germline loops: CDR1 SGHRS, CDR2 YFSETQ. Full variable domain (outside the CDR3, taken from reference TRBV5-1 and TRBJ1-2): KAGVTQTPRYLIKTRGQQVTLSCSPISGHRSVSWYQQTPGQGLQFLFEYFSETQRNKGNFPGRFSGRQFSNSRSEMNVSTLELGDSALYLCATRPGQGNYGYTFGSGTRLTVV.

The V and J genes are TRBV2 and TRBJ2-7, with D unresolved. Trimming pared 2 bases from V and 3 bases from J, leaving 14 bases between. Germline V gives CDR1 SNHLY, CDR2 FYNNEI. The CDR3 has 15 amino acids. For the CDR3, the DNA is TGTGCCAGCAGTGAAATCCGGTCCGCTAACTACGAGCAGTACGTC. Protein sequence: CASSEIRSANYEQYV.

This clone was detected only once. V gene TRBV30 combines with J gene TRBJ1-3; unclear D gene. There are 14 residues in the CDR3. Looked up from germline, CDR1 is GTSNPN and CDR2 is SVGIG (reference sequence). Trimming shortened V by 2 bases and J by 0 bases, and 8 bases separated the two germline ends. This CDR3 reads CAWSTIGSGNTIYF. CDR3 sequence (DNA): TGTGCCTGGAGTACCATCGGCTCTGGAAACACCATATATTTT.

The chain couples TRBV30 to TRBJ2-2; 9 bases align to TRBD2. This CDR3 spans 15 amino acids. Per germline, CDR1 GTSNPN and CDR2 SVGIG (reference sequence). J was trimmed by 3 bases and V by 5 bases; bases with no gene match: 7. The CDR3 region is CAWGEREVHTGELFF. DNA for the CDR3: TGTGCCTGGGGAGAGCGGGAGGTCCACACCGGGGAGCTGTTTTTT.

The rearrangement uses TRBV9 and TRBJ2-3, with 7 bases aligning to TRBD2. Losses at the gene ends were 4 bases for V and 5 bases for J; bases not matched to a gene: 10. This CDR3 spans 15 amino acids. The germline V gene has CDR1 SGDLS and CDR2 YYNGEE. The CDR3 protein is CASSPRLAGVDTQYF. The CDR3 coding sequence is TGTGCCAGCAGCCCCAGACTAGCCGGTGTAGATACGCAGTATTTT.

This sequence joins TRBV28 and TRBJ1-2; no reliable D call. The CDR3 has 16 amino acids. V lost 2 bases, J lost 0 bases, and 13 bases lay in between. CDR1 is MDHEN, CDR2 SYDVKM, per germline. The CDR3 here is CASSLVSAAPNYGYTF. The CDR3 DNA is TGTGCCAGCAGTTTAGTCAGCGCCGCTCCTAACTATGGCTACACCTTC.

The chain couples TRBV5-1 to TRBJ2-1; 9 bases are shared with TRBD2. The junction had 12 bases not matched to a gene; V was cut back by 6 bases and J by 5 bases. The CDR3 has 16 amino acids. In germline, CDR1 is SGHRS, CDR2 YFSETQ. CDR3: CASNRAAGGPNNEQFF. The CDR3 nucleotides read TGCGCCAGCAATAGGGCGGCGGGAGGGCCGAACAATGAGCAGTTCTTC.

The chain combines TRBV19 with TRBJ2-1; 13 bases align to TRBD2. V trimming: 5 bases; J trimming: 3 bases; junction bases outside the gene matches: 13. The germline V gene has CDR1 LNHDA and CDR2 SQIVND (reference sequence). The CDR3 length is 19 residues. CDR3 region: CASSSPPRLAGGLYNEQFF. The DNA for the CDR3 is TGTGCCAGTAGTTCCCCCCCCCGACTAGCGGGAGGCCTCTACAATGAGCAGTTCTTC.

This clone was seen just once. The CDR3 DNA follows: TGCAGCGGTTCCACTTTGAGAACCCAAGAGACCCAGTACTTC. Amino acids: CSGSTLRTQETQYF. The rearrangement uses TRBV29-1 and TRBJ2-5; D gene ambiguous. Germline V gives CDR1 SQVTM, CDR2 ANQGSEA. V was shortened by 7 bases and J by 1 base, with 16 bases between the two germline ends. There are 14 residues in the CDR3.

The genes are TRBV27 and TRBJ2-7; 7 nucleotides line up with TRBD2. With V trimmed by 4 bases and J by 1 base, 1 base remained unmatched. This CDR3 has 13 amino acids. CDR1 and CDR2 from the germline V gene are MNHEY and SMNVEV (reference sequence). The CDR3: CASSWGGSYEQYF. For the CDR3, the DNA is TGTGCCAGCAGTTGGGGAGGGTCCTACGAGCAGTACTTC.

This chain uses TRBV11-2 with TRBJ2-7, with D possibly being TRBD2 (6 bases). The CDR3 totals 13 residues. The germline V gene has CDR1 SGHAT and CDR2 FQNNGV. Trimming shortened V by 5 bases and J by 3 bases, and 11 bases separated the two germline ends. CDR3 sequence reads: CASSRDLNYEQYF. The CDR3 DNA sequence: TGTGCCAGCAGCCGGGACTTAAACTACGAGCAGTACTTC.

V is TRBV27 and J is TRBJ1-1, with TRBD1 as a possible D gene (5 bases). The CDR3 has 12 residues. Germline lookup yields CDR1 MNHEY and CDR2 SMNVEV (reference sequence). V lost 5 bases to trimming and J lost 7 bases, with 11 bases between them. CDR3 DNA sequence: TGTGCCAGCAGTACAGGCGTAGATGAAGCTTTCTTT. It translates to CASSTGVDEAFF.

The gene calls are TRBV15 and TRBJ2-1; D is unclear. The CDR3 consists of 14 residues. V lost 3 bases to trimming and J lost 0 bases, with 6 bases between them. Germline lookup yields CDR1 LNHNV and CDR2 YYDKDF (reference sequence). The CDR3 DNA is TGTGCCACCAGCAGGGCTAGCTCCTACAATGAGCAGTTCTTC. It translates to CATSRASSYNEQFF.

The CDR3 loop reads CASSLEIQVYGTEAFF. The CDR3 nucleotides are TGTGCCAGCAGCTTAGAGATACAGGTATATGGCACTGAAGCTTTCTTT. V is TRBV7-8 and J is TRBJ1-1, with TRBD1 as a possible D gene (5 bases). Germline V gene lookup returns CDR1 SGHVS and CDR2 FQNEAQ. The V and J ends lost 1 base and 4 bases respectively, with 16 bases between them. The CDR3 contains 16 residues. The full variable domain, completed using reference TRBV7-8 and TRBJ1-1, is GAGVSQSPRYKVAKRGQDVALRCDPISGHVSLFWYQQALGQGPEFLTYFQNEAQLDKSGLPSDRFFAERPEGSVSTLKIQRTQQEDSAVYLCASSLEIQVYGTEAFFGQGTRLTVV.